This T cell receptor (beta chain) came from a study of early T cells in non-severe SARS-CoV-2 infection. Whole-study context: Sequenced bulk RNA came from whole blood that was unsorted, and chains were unpaired.

MiXCR, applied by TCRdb to the 5' RACE reads, yields one record per CDR3 protein. The sample contains 26,000 or so distinct CDR3 sequences, 4.6% of which appear only once. Germline CDR1 reads DFQATT; CDR2 reads SNEGSKA (reference sequence). V was clipped by 6 bases and J by 2 bases; unmatched bases: 6. The CDR3 spans 13 residues. This clonotype was seen repeatedly, ten times or more. The TCR was taken from an adult who was a healthcare worker with PCR-confirmed SARS-CoV-2 infection or an uninfected control (not recorded which). The specimen was whole blood, collected at baseline. This chain uses TRBV20-1 with TRBJ2-7; 8 nucleotides agree with TRBD2. The DNA of the CDR3 is TGCAGTGCCGATAGCGGGACGGCCTACGAGCAGTACTTC. This translates into CSADSGTAYEQYF.